The 31 T cell receptor beta chains below all came from one sample that was sequenced in a study of blood T cell repertoires in COVID-19. Profiling relied on immunoSEQ multiplex PCR, and the TCRdb table lists in-frame clones only, not all of them. The table lists about 270,000 clones, 88% of them singletons, with less than 3% in the top ten. The specimen sequenced was PBMCs or T cells enriched from blood (not recorded which). These receptors were obtained from a woman aged 45 to 65 who had recovered from COVID-19.

The rearrangement joins TRBV18 to TRBJ2-1; 7 nucleotides match TRBD2. CDR3 length equals 12 residues. Looked up from germline, CDR1 is KGHSH and CDR2 is LQKENI. V was pared by 6 bases and J by 7 bases, with 3 bases of the junction left unmatched. The CDR3 nucleotides read TGTGCCAGCTCCTTCGGGGGGAATGAGCAGTTCTTC. As protein: CASSFGGNEQFF.

As for this clone: The same CDR3 can be traced to other DNA sequences in this sample. The rearrangement joins TRBV27 to TRBJ2-7, with 9 bases aligning to TRBD1. V lost 5 bases to trimming and J lost 0 bases; unmatched junction nucleotides: 2. Germline CDR1 MNHEY, CDR2 SMNVEV (reference sequence). CDR3 size: 14 residues. CDR3 residues: CASSGQGSSYEQYF. CDR3 sequence (DNA): TGTGCCAGCAGTGGACAGGGGTCCTCCTACGAGCAGTACTTC.

In its sample, this clone was seen once. The V call is TRBV9, the J call TRBJ2-1; 9 positions match TRBD1. The CDR3 consists of 17 residues. The V segment lost 0 bases and the J segment 11 bases; nucleotides outside the gene matches: 15. Germline V gene lookup returns CDR1 SGDLS and CDR2 YYNGEE. The CDR3 sequence: CASSVGLQGAIQAKQFF. The CDR3 nucleotides are TGTGCCAGCAGCGTAGGATTACAGGGGGCGATTCAGGCAAAGCAGTTCTTC.

This clone was observed once. The V gene is TRBV7-9, the J gene TRBJ2-1; 14 nucleotides agree with TRBD2. The ends lost 5 bases at V and 8 bases at J; junction bases unmatched: 5. Germline-derived CDR1 and CDR2 are SEHNR and FQNEAQ (reference sequence). CDR3 length: 15 residues. CDR3 amino acids: CASSRGTSGSDEQFF. In nucleotides, the CDR3 is TGTGCCAGCAGCCGCGGGACTAGCGGGAGCGATGAGCAGTTCTTC.

This chain links TRBV7-2 with TRBJ2-5, with D possibly being TRBD1 (7 bases). CDR1 SGHTA and CDR2 FQGNSA come from the germline V gene. The CDR3 length is 14 residues. The ends were cut back, 5 bases at V and 4 bases at J, with 14 bases in the middle. The CDR3 nucleotides are TGTGCCAGCAGCCGGACAGGACTAAGAGAGACCCAGTACTTC. As protein: CASSRTGLRETQYF.

This sequence joins TRBV12-5 and TRBJ2-1, with a possible D match to TRBD2 (5 bases). The germline V gene encodes CDR1 LGHNT and CDR2 FRNRAP. V dropped 6 bases and J dropped 4 bases, with 10 bases sitting between them. This CDR3 has 13 residues. The CDR3 DNA sequence: TGTGCTAGTGGAAGCGGCTTATACAATGAGCAGTTCTTC. Translated, it gives CASGSGLYNEQFF. Filled out from reference TRBV12-5 and TRBJ2-1, the complete variable domain reads DARVTQTPRHKVTEMGQEVTMRCQPILGHNTVFWYRQTMMQGLELLAYFRNRAPLDDSGMPKDRFSAEMPDATLATLKIQPSEPRDSAVYFCASGSGLYNEQFFGPGTRLTVL.

The chain couples TRBV19 to TRBJ2-7; a weak D match, TRBD1 (6 bases). Trimming removed 5 bases at V and 3 bases at J, with 14 bases between. From germline, CDR1 is LNHDA and CDR2 SQIVND (reference sequence). The CDR3 is made up of 14 amino acids. CDR3 nucleotide sequence: TGTGCCAGTAGTCTCCCGGGACACTTCTACGAGCAGTACTTC. It yields the protein CASSLPGHFYEQYF.

The chain couples TRBV30 to TRBJ2-7; D uncertain. Germline loops: CDR1 GTSNPN, CDR2 SVGIG (reference sequence). The length of the CDR3 is 12 residues. V was clipped by 1 base and J by 6 bases, with 10 bases between them. CDR3 bases: TGTGCCTGGAGTGGAAATAGTGGCGAGCAGTACTTC. Translated: CAWSGNSGEQYF.

This clone was seen just once. CDR3 nucleotides: TGTGCCAGCAGCTGGGGGACAGGATCACCCTACGAGCAGTACTTC. Amino acid sequence: CASSWGTGSPYEQYF. The V gene is TRBV5-6, the J gene TRBJ2-7; 8 bases are shared with TRBD1. The length of the CDR3 is 15 residues. V lost 3 bases to trimming and J lost 2 bases; unmatched junction nucleotides: 7. Germline lookup yields CDR1 SGHDT and CDR2 YYEEEE. The whole variable domain, remainder taken from reference TRBV5-6 and TRBJ2-7, is DAGVTQSPTHLIKTRGQQVTLRCSPKSGHDTVSWYQQALGQGPQFIFQYYEEEERQRGNFPDRFSGHQFPNYSSELNVNALLLGDSALYLCASSWGTGSPYEQYFGPGTRLTVT.

The CDR3: CASSLRGGDEQFF. In nucleotides, the CDR3 is TGTGCCAGTAGTCTTAGGGGCGGGGATGAGCAGTTCTTC. The chain carries TRBV19 and TRBJ2-1, with D perhaps TRBD2 (6 bases). In germline, CDR1 is LNHDA, CDR2 SQIVND (reference sequence). The CDR3 has 13 residues. V dropped 5 bases and J dropped 8 bases, with 13 bases sitting between them.

The table lists this clone with a few counts. CDR3 nucleotides: TGTGCCAGCAGCTCCGACAGAGGGGGTGAAAAACTGTTTTTT. It specifies CASSSDRGGEKLFF. The chain employs TRBV7-2 and TRBJ1-4; TRBD1 might be the D (6 bases). This CDR3 contains 14 residues. The V gene lost 4 bases and the J gene lost 7 bases, with 13 bases spanning the gap. CDR1 SGHTA and CDR2 FQGNSA come from the germline V gene. Based on the CDR3 plus reference TRBV7-2 and TRBJ1-4, the full variable domain is GAGVSQSPSNKVTEKGKDVELRCDPISGHTALYWYRQSLGQGLEFLIYFQGNSAPDKSGLPSDRFSAERTGGSVSTLTIQRTQQEDSAVYLCASSSDRGGEKLFFGSGTQLSVL.

This chain links TRBV18 with TRBJ2-7; TRBD2 agrees at 9 bases. Germline-derived CDR1 and CDR2 are KGHSH and LQKENI. Losses at the gene ends were 2 bases for V and 0 bases for J; bases not matched to a gene: 8. The CDR3 has 17 amino acids. The CDR3 is CASSPFRTTSGSYEQYF. In DNA form, the CDR3 reads TGTGCCAGCTCACCATTTCGAACGACTAGCGGCTCCTACGAGCAGTACTTC.

The rearrangement joins TRBV3-1 (or the pseudogene TRBV3-2) to TRBJ2-1, with 9 bases matching TRBD2. The CDR3 covers 18 residues. V shed 1 base and J 3 bases; nucleotides not matched to a gene: 10. Germline CDR1 is LGHDT and CDR2 is YNNKEL (reference sequence). The CDR3 DNA reads as TGTGCCAGCAGCCAAGTAACGGGACTAGCCGTTCTCTACAATGAGCAGTTCTTC. Translated, it gives CASSQVTGLAVLYNEQFF.

The chain employs TRBV7-3 and TRBJ2-5; 11 bases align to TRBD2. The CDR3 is 15 residues long. Germline V gives CDR1 SGHTA, CDR2 FQGTGA. Unmatched junction bases numbered 7, after V lost 5 bases and J lost 5 bases. The CDR3 spells CASSNSGRAVETQYF. CDR3 nucleotides: TGTGCCAGCAGCAATAGCGGGAGGGCCGTTGAGACCCAGTACTTC.

The rearrangement joins TRBV7-2 to TRBJ1-4; 10 positions agree with TRBD1. From germline, CDR1 is SGHTA and CDR2 FQGNSA. The CDR3 runs to 14 residues. Losses at the gene ends were 5 bases for V and 8 bases for J; bases not matched to a gene: 5. The CDR3 DNA sequence: TGTGCCAGCAGCCTAGGACAGGGGGGGGAAAAACTGTTTTTT. Protein sequence: CASSLGQGGEKLFF.

This clone was seen once. The chain is built from TRBV30 and TRBJ2-2, with 8 bases fitting TRBD2. CDR1 GTSNPN and CDR2 SVGIG come from the germline V gene (reference sequence). V shed 5 bases, J shed 5 bases, and the junction held 1 base outside the gene matches. The CDR3 has 12 amino acids. The DNA for the CDR3 is TGTGCCTGGGCGGGGGGTACCGGGGAGCTGTTTTTT. Its translation is CAWAGGTGELFF.

The chain links TRBV4-1 to TRBJ1-5; tentatively, D is TRBD1 (6 bases). CDR1 is MGHRA, CDR2 YSYEKL, per germline. Trimming took 0 bases from V and 5 from J, leaving 20 bases between them. The CDR3 is 18 residues long. This chain's CDR3 is CASSQDFRGDFWDQPQHF. CDR3 bases: TGCGCCAGCAGCCAAGATTTCAGGGGAGATTTTTGGGATCAGCCCCAGCATTTT.

The chain uses TRBV10-2 and TRBJ2-7, with TRBD2 matching 7 bases. V lost 7 bases, J lost 3 bases, and 12 bases stayed unmatched. Germline V CDR1 and CDR2: WSHSY, SAAADI. CDR3 length: 15 residues. As DNA, the CDR3 is TGCGCCAGCACCCCTCGGGACTACCTCCACTACGAGCAGTACTTC. Encoded protein: CASTPRDYLHYEQYF.

This chain links TRBV23-1 with TRBJ2-7; D might be TRBD2 (6 bases). TRBV23-1 is given ORF status, its function remaining uncertain. CDR3 length: 18 residues. V was pared by 8 bases and J by 4 bases, with 30 bases between. CDR3 in DNA: TGCGCCAGCGATTCAATCGTCGAGGAGGGGACTTACCTGTACGAGCAGTACTTC. It specifies CASDSIVEEGTYLYEQYF.

The chain combines TRBV27 with TRBJ2-4, with 10 bases matching TRBD2. Germline assignment: CDR1 MNHEY and CDR2 SMNVEV (reference sequence). The CDR3 contains 14 residues. J lost 0 bases, V lost 8 bases, and 1 base had no gene match. CDR3 amino acids: CASRLAGAKNIQYF. The DNA of the CDR3 is TGTGCCAGCCGACTAGCGGGAGCCAAAAACATTCAGTACTTC.

This clone was picked up one time. The J gene is TRBJ1-1, the V gene TRBV10-3, with D hard to call. CDR1 and CDR2 (germline): ENHRY, SYGVKD. The V end was cut by 6 bases, the J end by 2 bases, with 7 bases between. This CDR3 contains 12 residues. The CDR3 DNA reads TGTGCCATCAGCCCCACTAACACTGAAGCTTTCTTT. Amino acids: CAISPTNTEAFF.

J is TRBJ2-3 and V is TRBV12-5; 8 bases fit TRBD2. Germline V gene sequence: CDR1 LGHNT, CDR2 FRNRAP. The CDR3 covers 15 residues. J gave up 0 bases and V 5 bases, and 4 bases lay outside the gene matches. This CDR3 is CASGPGLGSTDTQYF. DNA of the CDR3: TGTGCTAGTGGTCCGGGACTAGGAAGCACAGATACGCAGTATTTT.

The gene calls are TRBV18 and TRBJ2-2; a possible D gene is TRBD1 (5 bases). Trimming took 0 bases from V and 7 from J, leaving 9 bases between them. Germline V gives CDR1 KGHSH, CDR2 LQKENI. CDR3 size: 14 residues. CDR3 nucleotide sequence: TGTGCCAGCTCACCACCGGGGCGCGACGGGGAGCTGTTTTTT. It translates to CASSPPGRDGELFF.

This clone was seen a handful of times. DNA for the CDR3: TGTGCCTGGAGTGTACTTAATTTGGGCGGGAGTACCCACGAGCAGTACTTC. Its protein product is CAWSVLNLGGSTHEQYF. V gene TRBV30 combines with J gene TRBJ2-7, with 7 bases fitting TRBD2. This CDR3 contains 17 residues. Looked up from germline, CDR1 is GTSNPN and CDR2 is SVGIG (reference sequence). J gave up 5 bases and V 0 bases, and 16 bases lay outside the gene matches.

This chain uses TRBV11-2 with TRBJ2-1; 10 nucleotides agree with TRBD2. The germline gives CDR1 SGHAT, CDR2 FQNNGV. V shed 0 bases and J 10 bases; nucleotides not matched to a gene: 3. CDR3 size: 14 residues. The CDR3 loop is CASSLERTSGEQFF. The CDR3 DNA is TGTGCCAGCAGCTTAGAGCGGACTAGCGGAGAGCAGTTCTTC.

The rearrangement uses TRBV3-1 (or the pseudogene TRBV3-2) and TRBJ2-7, with TRBD2 matching over 11 bases. Germline loops: CDR1 LGHDT, CDR2 YNNKEL (reference sequence). CDR3 size: 15 residues. V shed 1 base and J 4 bases; nucleotides not matched to a gene: 3. The CDR3 DNA reads TGTGCCAGCAGCCAAGGACTAGCGGGAAGTTACGAGCAGTACTTC. Translated, it gives CASSQGLAGSYEQYF.

The chain couples TRBV1 to TRBJ1-4; the table's TRBD1 call for D was not verified on the DNA. TRBV1 is marked as a pseudogene. The CDR3 is made up of 16 amino acids. CDR3: CTSSSQTGSAWEKLFF. CDR3 DNA sequence: TGCACCAGCAGCTCACAGACAGGGTCCGCTTGGGAAAAACTGTTTTTT.

The gene calls are TRBV28 and TRBJ2-7; 9 nucleotides align to TRBD1. There are 16 residues in the CDR3. Germline V gene data show CDR1 as MDHEN and CDR2 as SYDVKM. V gave up 5 bases and J gave up 7 bases; unmatched junction bases: 15. CDR3 DNA sequence: TGTGCCAGCAGTGCCCCGGGACAGGGCTATCCCTGGGAGCAGTACTTC. This encodes CASSAPGQGYPWEQYF.

A few counts support this clone. J is TRBJ2-1 and V is TRBV29-1, with TRBD1 matching over 9 bases. CDR1 SQVTM and CDR2 ANQGSEA come from the germline V gene. The CDR3 covers 12 residues. Germline trimming cut 7 bases from V and 9 bases from J; bases unmatched to any gene: 7. The CDR3 DNA reads as TGCAGCGCCCCACAGGGGGCATGTGAGCAGTTCTTC. It translates to CSAPQGACEQFF.

The V and J genes are TRBV11-2 and TRBJ1-2, with D unresolved. The germline V gene encodes CDR1 SGHAT and CDR2 FQNNGV. The CDR3 extends over 13 amino acids. Trimming removed 1 base at V and 12 bases at J, with 15 bases between. For the CDR3, the DNA is TGTGCCAGCAGCTTAGTGGGCAGACCGGAGGACACCTTC. Residues: CASSLVGRPEDTF.

This clone was seen a few times. The gene calls are TRBV5-1 and TRBJ2-3; D might be TRBD2 (6 bases). The CDR3 is 16 amino acids. V shed 2 bases and J shed 0 bases, with 13 bases lying between them. Germline CDR1 reads SGHRS; CDR2 reads YFSETQ. CDR3 loop: CASSFDPGVSTDTQYF. CDR3 nucleotide sequence: TGCGCCAGCAGCTTTGACCCGGGAGTTAGCACAGATACGCAGTATTTT.